This T cell receptor (beta chain) was observed in a study of T cell repertoires in cytomegalovirus infection. Note on this clonotype: Antigen specificity is unknown.

TCRdb passed the reads through MiXCR, listing each CDR3 protein once. This sample has fewer than 900,000 distinct CDR3 sequences, with 25% to 35% found just once. The CDR3 loop spans 17 amino acids. Trimming removed 3 bases from V and 4 bases from J, with 19 bases in between. Per germline, CDR1 SGHAT and CDR2 FQNNGV. The specimen was cultured CD8+ T cells from PBMCs, collected from culture after CMV antigen stimulation. This sequence was found in a human donor in good health (CMV status not recorded). Some clones in this sample may be carry-over from other donors' samples. This chain links TRBV11-2 with TRBJ2-1, with a possible D match to TRBD1 (5 bases). The CDR3: CASSFFPQTEIYNEQFF. In nucleotides, the CDR3 is TGTGCCAGCAGCTTCTTTCCCCAGACAGAAATTTACAATGAGCAGTTCTTC.